These T cell receptor beta chains were read from a single sample in a study of OX40 agonist ivuxolimab in advanced cancers. Sequenced by immunoSEQ multiplex PCR; TCRdb stores in-frame clones only, minus some. The table has around 33,000 clones, over 85% seen once. Sequencing was performed on CD4+ or CD8+ T cells sorted from blood, taken in a trial of the OX40 agonist ivuxolimab. The receptor set was obtained from an adult with an advanced solid tumor such as melanoma, head and neck, liver or kidney cancer. The CDR3 runs from the conserved cysteine through the conserved F or W. Fields, in order: V gene, D gene, J gene, CDR3 protein, CDR3 DNA. A D gene is named only where the DNA matches it firmly.

V: TRBV28; D: -; J: TRBJ2-1; CDR3: CASSGTSTHEQFF; DNA: TGTGCCAGCAGTGGTACTAGCACGCATGAGCAGTTCTTC
V: TRBV29-1; D: -; J: TRBJ2-1; CDR3: CSTRPGPPNEQFF; DNA: TGCAGCACAAGACCCGGACCCCCCAATGAGCAGTTCTTC
V: TRBV7-9; D: TRBD2; J: TRBJ2-1; CDR3: CASSLGTSGYNEQFF; DNA: TGTGCCAGCAGCTTAGGGACTAGCGGGTACAATGAGCAGTTCTTC
V: TRBV28; D: -; J: TRBJ1-6; CDR3: CASSFPTHSAPLHF; DNA: TGTGCCAGCAGTTTTCCCACACACTCGGCACCCCTCCACTTT
V: TRBV6-1; D: TRBD1; J: TRBJ1-5; CDR3: CASSPRGQDYQPQHF; DNA: TGTGCCAGCAGTCCCCGGGGACAGGACTATCAGCCCCAGCATTTT
V: TRBV5-6; D: TRBD1; J: TRBJ1-2; CDR3: CASSSWPGQGNYGYTF; DNA: TGTGCCAGCAGCTCATGGCCGGGACAGGGAAACTATGGCTACACCTTC
V: TRBV27; D: -; J: TRBJ2-7; CDR3: CASSIQAAGHEQYF; DNA: TGTGCCAGCAGTATACAGGCCGCTGGGCACGAGCAGTACTTC
V: TRBV18; D: -; J: TRBJ1-5; CDR3: CASSPGNNQPQHF; DNA: TGTGCCAGCTCACCAGGAAACAATCAGCCCCAGCATTTT
V: TRBV7-3; D: -; J: TRBJ2-1; CDR3: CASSLGEYNEQFF; DNA: TGTGCCAGCAGCTTAGGAGAATACAATGAGCAGTTCTTC
V: TRBV20-1; D: -; J: TRBJ2-1; CDR3: CSATQYNEQFF; DNA: TGCAGTGCCACTCAGTACAATGAGCAGTTCTTC
V: TRBV11-2; D: -; J: TRBJ2-3; CDR3: CASSLFWSLGDTQYF; DNA: TGTGCCAGCAGCTTATTTTGGTCCCTTGGTGATACGCAGTATTTT